This entry lists 23 T cell receptor beta chains sequenced from one sample in a study of shared clonotypes between healthy human individuals. The assay was immunoSEQ multiplex PCR, and TCRdb's table has in-frame clones only and misses some. The sample shows about 1.5 million clones, 95% to 99% of them seen only once. The sample taken for sequencing was naive CD4+ T cells sorted from blood. Subset specified: CD45RA+ positively selected. The origin of the receptors is a man aged 25 to 45 in good health.

This clone is a singleton in its sample. J is TRBJ2-7 and V is TRBV7-6; TRBD1 might be the D (6 bases). V was shortened by 1 base and J by 5 bases, with 21 bases between the two germline ends. CDR3 length: 17 amino acids. The germline CDR1 and CDR2 sequences are SGHVS and FNYEAQ. The CDR3 is CASSLGTGTSQVHEQYF. CDR3 nucleotides: TGTGCCAGCAGCTTAGGCACCGGGACAAGCCAGGTACACGAGCAGTACTTC.

The chain combines TRBV7-2 with TRBJ2-3; D is undetermined. Looked up from germline, CDR1 is SGHTA and CDR2 is FQGNSA. Between the trimmed V and J ends, which lost 5 bases and 3 bases, there was a span of 9 bases. This CDR3 has 13 amino acids. The CDR3 sequence is CASSQPGTDTQYF. In DNA, the CDR3 is TGTGCCAGCAGCCAACCCGGTACAGATACGCAGTATTTT.

This rearrangement joins TRBV5-1 to TRBJ2-7; D might be TRBD2 (5 bases). Germline-derived CDR1 and CDR2 are SGHRS and YFSETQ. V shed 0 bases and J shed 3 bases, with 13 bases lying between them. CDR3 size: 15 residues. The CDR3 nucleotides are TGCGCCAGCAGCTTGGCCGTGGGAGTCGTCTACGAGCAGTACTTC. It yields the protein CASSLAVGVVYEQYF.

The chain links TRBV28 to TRBJ2-7, with TRBD1 identical over 7 bases. The CDR3 totals 14 residues. V shed 8 bases, J shed 2 bases, and the junction held 9 bases outside the gene matches. From germline, CDR1 is MDHEN and CDR2 SYDVKM. CDR3 in amino acids: CASQRWGQPYEQYF. DNA for the CDR3: TGTGCCAGCCAACGGTGGGGACAGCCCTACGAGCAGTACTTC. Full variable domain (missing parts from reference TRBV28 and TRBJ2-7): DVKVTQSSRYLVKRTGEKVFLECVQDMDHENMFWYRQDPGLGLRLIYFSYDVKMKEKGDIPEGYSVSREKKERFSLILESASTNQTSMYLCASQRWGQPYEQYFGPGTRLTVT.

The rearrangement joins TRBV27 to TRBJ2-7, with 9 bases matching TRBD1. The CDR3 has 15 residues. Germline loops: CDR1 MNHEY, CDR2 SMNVEV (reference sequence). V dropped 5 bases and J dropped 3; count of bases not matched to a gene: 8. The CDR3 spells CASSPKGTGIYEQYF. In DNA form, the CDR3 reads TGTGCCAGCAGTCCAAAGGGGACAGGGATCTACGAGCAGTACTTC.

This clone was recorded once. The chain recombines TRBV29-1 with TRBJ1-5; D perhaps matches TRBD1 (6 bases). Trimming took off 4 bases at V and 0 bases at J, with 10 bases between the two ends. Germline assignment: CDR1 SQVTM and CDR2 ANQGSEA. The CDR3 length is 14 residues. The CDR3, as DNA: TGCAGCGTTGCAGAGGGACATAGCAATCAGCCCCAGCATTTT. This codes for CSVAEGHSNQPQHF.

J is TRBJ2-4 and V is TRBV5-1; possible D gene TRBD1, 5 bases. Germline CDR1 SGHRS, CDR2 YFSETQ. The V and J ends lost 2 bases and 5 bases respectively, with 14 bases between them. The CDR3 sequence is 15 residues long. The DNA for the CDR3 is TGCGCCAGCAGCTTAACACAGGTTTCTCAAAACATTCAGTACTTC. Translating it yields CASSLTQVSQNIQYF.

This chain uses TRBV9 with TRBJ2-5, with 7 bases that match TRBD2. CDR1 and CDR2 from the germline V gene are SGDLS and YYNGEE. CDR3 length: 14 residues. Trimming cost V 0 bases and J 5 bases; bases outside gene matches: 4. The CDR3 region has the DNA TGTGCCAGCAGCGTAGCGGGAGGATGGGAGACCCAGTACTTC. Translating gives CASSVAGGWETQYF. Full variable domain (rest looked up from reference TRBV9 and TRBJ2-5): DSGVTQTPKHLITATGQRVTLRCSPRSGDLSVYWYQQSLDQGLQFLIQYYNGEERAKGNILERFSAQQFPDLHSELNLSSLELGDSALYFCASSVAGGWETQYFGPGTRLLVL.

The chain uses TRBV6-5 and TRBJ2-2; 7 nucleotides align to TRBD1. The CDR3 has 15 amino acids. CDR1 and CDR2 from the germline V gene are MNHEY and SVGAGI. V lost 6 bases and J lost 4; bases outside the gene matches: 8. In DNA form, the CDR3 reads TGTGCCAGCAGCCCCGACAGGGTTCGCACCGGGGAGCTGTTTTTT. Encoded protein: CASSPDRVRTGELFF.

This chain links TRBV5-8 with TRBJ2-7; 8 positions agree with TRBD1. J lost 3 bases, V lost 3 bases, and 14 bases had no gene match. The CDR3 loop spans 17 amino acids. From germline, CDR1 is SGHTS and CDR2 YDEGEE. CDR3 amino acids: CASSSGQGVLPSYEQYF. CDR3 bases: TGTGCCAGCAGCTCCGGACAGGGCGTCCTACCGAGCTACGAGCAGTACTTC.

This chain uses TRBV6-1 with TRBJ2-5, with D hard to call. The CDR3 length is 14 residues. Germline assignment: CDR1 MNHNS and CDR2 SASEGT. The V and J ends lost 8 bases and 2 bases respectively, with 15 bases between them. CDR3 amino acids: CASGKGGQQETQYF. CDR3 nucleotides: TGTGCCAGCGGAAAGGGTGGGCAGCAAGAGACCCAGTACTTC.

The CDR3, as DNA: TGTGCCAGCAGTGTTCGAATGCTCGAGACCCAGTACTTC. Protein sequence: CASSVRMLETQYF. The rearrangement joins TRBV2 to TRBJ2-5; no clear D. CDR3 length equals 13 residues. Trimming removed 4 bases from V and 5 bases from J, with 11 bases in between. Germline V gene data show CDR1 as SNHLY and CDR2 as FYNNEI.

V usage is TRBV7-8 and J usage is TRBJ1-5, with D possibly being TRBD1 (5 bases). Germline CDR1 reads SGHVS; CDR2 reads FQNEAQ. This CDR3 has 17 amino acids. Trimming pared 1 base from V and 0 bases from J, leaving 13 bases between. The CDR3 is CASSLVGGAISNQPQHF. The CDR3 bases are TGTGCCAGCAGCTTAGTAGGAGGGGCAATTAGCAATCAGCCCCAGCATTTT.

This chain connects TRBV5-1 to TRBJ2-3, with 8 bases identical to TRBD2. This CDR3 contains 17 residues. The germline CDR1 and CDR2 sequences are SGHRS and YFSETQ. Trimming at V came to 1 base and at J to 2 bases, leaving 9 bases not matched to a gene. CDR3 sequence (DNA): TGCGCCAGCAGCTTGAACCCTATGCGGGAGGTCACAGATACGCAGTATTTT. Translated, it gives CASSLNPMREVTDTQYF.

The chain joins TRBV5-1 to TRBJ2-7, with 9 bases that match TRBD2. After removal of 4 bases from V and 3 bases from J, the junction contained 5 bases not matched to a gene. Germline V gene lookup returns CDR1 SGHRS and CDR2 YFSETQ. CDR3 size: 14 residues. The CDR3 reads CASSRSGRLYEQYF. Written as DNA, the CDR3 is TGCGCCAGCAGCCGAAGCGGGAGGCTCTACGAGCAGTACTTC.

The genes are TRBV19 and TRBJ1-5; D is uncertain. Germline CDR1 is LNHDA and CDR2 is SQIVND (reference sequence). There are 17 residues in the CDR3. V was trimmed by 1 base and J by 0 bases, leaving 13 bases between them. The CDR3 sequence: CASSIAVQSFSNQPQHF. The DNA for the CDR3 is TGTGCCAGTAGTATAGCGGTTCAGTCATTTAGCAATCAGCCCCAGCATTTT.

The chain carries TRBV2 and TRBJ1-2, with 8 bases lining up with TRBD1. The CDR3 loop spans 13 amino acids. Germline V lookup: CDR1 SNHLY, CDR2 FYNNEI. J lost 8 bases, V lost 4 bases, and 6 bases had no gene match. The DNA of the CDR3 is TGTGCCAGCAGTGGACAGGGGTTGGGCGGCTACACCTTC. As protein: CASSGQGLGGYTF.

V and J are TRBV2 and TRBJ2-7, with D uncertain. V gave up 8 bases and J gave up 1 base, with 18 bases separating them. Germline loops: CDR1 SNHLY, CDR2 FYNNEI. The CDR3 has 15 residues. The CDR3 DNA sequence: TGTGCCAGCGACGCTTCCGGGCTCAGATCCTACGAGCAGTACTTC. As protein: CASDASGLRSYEQYF.

The chain combines TRBV7-8 with TRBJ2-7, with 9 bases lining up with TRBD2. Trimming cost V 3 bases and J 6 bases; bases outside gene matches: 9. The CDR3 is 15 residues long. Germline V gives CDR1 SGHVS, CDR2 FQNEAQ. The DNA of the CDR3 is TGTGCCAGCAGCTTTATTGTGCGGGAGGGCCCCGAGCAGTACTTC. Amino acids: CASSFIVREGPEQYF.

The CDR3 reads CASSVAGRGVYEQYF. The CDR3 region has the DNA TGTGCCAGCAGCGTAGCCGGCAGGGGGGTCTACGAGCAGTACTTC. V is TRBV9 and J is TRBJ2-7, with a possible D match to TRBD1 (7 bases). Deletions cut 0 bases from V and 3 bases from J, with 13 bases between. Germline assignment: CDR1 SGDLS and CDR2 YYNGEE. CDR3 size: 15 residues.

The gene calls are TRBV5-1 and TRBJ2-1; no definite D call. V was shortened by 0 bases and J by 5 bases, with 15 bases between the two germline ends. The CDR3 has 16 residues. In germline, CDR1 is SGHRS, CDR2 YFSETQ. CDR3 nucleotides: TGCGCCAGCAGCTTGGGGCTGCGACCGCTAGACAATGAGCAGTTCTTC. Protein product: CASSLGLRPLDNEQFF. The full variable domain, rest sourced from reference TRBV5-1 and TRBJ2-1, is KAGVTQTPRYLIKTRGQQVTLSCSPISGHRSVSWYQQTPGQGLQFLFEYFSETQRNKGNFPGRFSGRQFSNSRSEMNVSTLELGDSALYLCASSLGLRPLDNEQFFGPGTRLTVL.

This chain uses TRBV6-5 with TRBJ2-1; unclear D gene. The CDR3 runs 14 residues. Germline V lookup: CDR1 MNHEY, CDR2 SVGAGI. Trimming took off 2 bases at V and 7 bases at J, with 12 bases between the two ends. DNA for the CDR3: TGTGCCAGCAGTTACGCCTCCGGGTGGAATGAGCAGTTCTTC. This codes for CASSYASGWNEQFF.

J is TRBJ2-3 and V is TRBV7-9; 8 bases align to TRBD2. The germline V gene has CDR1 SEHNR and CDR2 FQNEAQ (reference sequence). This CDR3 contains 15 residues. V lost 6 bases and J lost 4; bases outside the gene matches: 9. This CDR3 is CASSKTGGPADTQYF. Written as DNA, the CDR3 is TGTGCCAGCAGTAAGACGGGAGGGCCAGCAGATACGCAGTATTTT.